The rows below give T cell receptor beta chains drawn from one sample of a study of OX40 agonist ivuxolimab in advanced cancers. The protocol was immunoSEQ multiplex PCR, while the TCRdb copy is restricted to in-frame clones and leaves out a portion. The sample shows about 47,000 clones, around 84% of them seen only once. Sequenced here: CD4+ or CD8+ T cells sorted from blood, sampled in a trial of the OX40 agonist ivuxolimab. The receptor source for this set is an adult with an advanced solid tumor such as melanoma, head and neck, liver or kidney cancer. Both conserved end residues are part of each CDR3. The order of the fields is D gene, J gene, clone size, V gene, CDR3 protein, CDR3 DNA. The D gene is left open where the match is weak. Some rows have no size entry. The others give once, few or many, or a class for an expanded clone.

>-|TRBJ2-2|-|TRBV27
CASSPIPIGELFF
TGTGCCAGCAGTCCGATCCCTATCGGGGAGCTGTTTTTT
>-|TRBJ1-2|-|TRBV4-1
CASSPPGRLWSDF
TGCGCCAGCAGCCCACCGGGCAGACTATGGTCCGACTTC
>TRBD1|TRBJ1-1|-|TRBV5-1
CASSFGQGNTEAFF
TGCGCCAGCAGCTTCGGACAGGGGAACACTGAAGCTTTCTTT
>TRBD2|TRBJ2-7|-|TRBV11-2
CVSSPRSGRGSYEQYF
TGTGTCAGCAGTCCTCGTAGCGGGAGGGGATCCTACGAGCAGTACTTC
>-|TRBJ2-2|-|TRBV7-9
CASTTSSAPNTGELFF
TGTGCCAGCACAACTTCGTCCGCACCGAACACCGGGGAGCTGTTTTTT
>-|TRBJ1-2|-|TRBV2
CASIANYGYTF
TGTGCCAGCATTGCTAACTATGGCTACACCTTC
>TRBD1|TRBJ2-1|-|TRBV29-1
CSVGDLGQGDNEQFF
TGCAGCGTTGGCGATCTGGGACAGGGAGACAATGAGCAGTTCTTC
>-|TRBJ2-1|-|TRBV12-5
CASGLDPAGEQFF
TGTGCTAGTGGTTTGGACCCGGCGGGTGAGCAGTTCTTC
>-|TRBJ2-5|-|TRBV7-3
CASSPLGGAETQYF
TGTGCCAGCAGCCCGCTGGGGGGAGCGGAGACCCAGTACTTC
>-|TRBJ1-2|-|TRBV27
CASSFGGENGYTF
TGTGCCAGCAGTTTTGGGGGGGAAAATGGCTACACCTTC
>-|TRBJ1-6|-|TRBV27
CASTSKGWGWDNSPLHF
TGTGCCAGCACCTCTAAGGGGTGGGGATGGGATAATTCACCCCTCCACTTT
>TRBD1|TRBJ2-7|-|TRBV6-4
CASSDSTGQGAVYEQYF
TGTGCCAGCAGTGACTCGACCGGACAGGGGGCTGTATACGAGCAGTACTTC
>-|TRBJ2-1|once|TRBV5-1
CASSLGESSYNEQFF
TGCGCCAGCAGCCTGGGGGAGAGCTCCTACAATGAGCAGTTCTTC
>TRBD1|TRBJ2-1|-|TRBV5-1
CASSSAGGYNEQFF
TGCGCCAGCAGCTCGGCAGGGGGCTACAATGAGCAGTTCTTC
>TRBD1|TRBJ2-7|-|TRBV27
CASSPGTGGDGQYF
TGTGCCAGCAGCCCCGGGACAGGGGGGGATGGGCAGTACTTC
>TRBD2|TRBJ2-3|-|TRBV5-6
CASSLVGTSGSTDTQYF
TGTGCCAGCAGCTTGGTGGGGACTAGCGGGAGCACAGATACGCAGTATTTT
>-|TRBJ2-7|once|TRBV5-1
CASSSRTEQYF
TGCGCCAGCAGCTCCCGTACTGAGCAGTACTTC
>-|TRBJ2-7|-|TRBV5-5
CASSLATNEQYF
TGTGCCAGCAGCTTGGCTACTAACGAGCAGTACTTC
>-|TRBJ2-1|-|TRBV19
CASSKWAEGYSYNEQFF
TGTGCCAGTAGTAAATGGGCGGAGGGATACTCCTACAATGAGCAGTTCTTC
>-|TRBJ2-1|-|TRBV13
CASSMERVQFF
TGTGCCAGCAGTATGGAGCGGGTTCAGTTCTTC
>-|TRBJ2-5|-|TRBV28
CAVQGRQGETQYF
TGTGCCGTCCAGGGGCGCCAGGGGGAGACCCAGTACTTC
>-|TRBJ2-6|-|TRBV5-6
CASSLAGRLILSGANVLTF
TGTGCCAGCAGCTTGGCCGGTCGGCTAATACTCTCTGGGGCCAACGTCCTGACTTTC
>-|TRBJ2-1|-|TRBV4-1
CASSQDGSGGAGNEQFF
TGCGCCAGCAGCCAAGATGGGTCGGGCGGTGCGGGGAATGAGCAGTTCTTC